This TCR beta chain was found in a study of blood T cell repertoires in COVID-19. Study at large: From the United States, Italy and Spain came samples of acute and convalescent COVID-19.

Trimming removed 5 bases from V and 8 bases from J, with 21 bases in between. CDR3 length: 15 residues. CDR1 and CDR2 (germline): MNHEY, SVGAGI. The protocol was immunoSEQ multiplex PCR, while the TCRdb copy is restricted to in-frame clones and leaves out a portion. The table has 120,000 to 150,000 clones, roughly 80% seen once. The chain couples TRBV6-5 to TRBJ1-2, with a tentative D call TRBD1 (6 bases). This receptor was identified in a human donor with acute or convalescent COVID-19. The donor label of this sample is uncertain. The sequenced sample was peripheral blood. CDR3 nucleotides: TGTGCCAGCAGTCAGTCGACAGGCCAACAACAAGGCTACACCTTC. Translation gives CASSQSTGQQQGYTF.